This paragraph covers one T cell receptor (beta chain) sequence. As yet, its antigen is unknown. This sample is drawn from a study of TIL therapy for anti-PD-1-resistant metastatic lung cancer. Study at large: Tumors were harvested before any PD-1/PD-L1 blockade. By whole-exome sequencing, median non-synonymous tumor mutation burden was around 1.5 mutations per megabase. Overall study results and limits: Infused TIL clonotypes partially replaced the baseline blood repertoire, then decayed over months.

As to time point: pre-treatment sample, taken before nivolumab and TIL therapy. Patients were adults with stage 4 NSCLC. The immunoSEQ assay was v3. Measured with immunoSEQ multiplex PCR; TCRdb has only the in-frame clones, and not every one. The sample includes around 55,000 clones, about 81% seen only once; the top ten take less than 3.5%. The source material was blood, sampled at baseline. The sequence was obtained from a person aged 25 to 85 with non-small cell lung cancer.

CDR3 nucleotides: TGCGCCAGCAGCTCGGCCCGGGACAGGGCGACCCTTTCTGGGGCCAACGTCCTGACTTTC. It is translated as CASSSARDRATLSGANVLTF. The V call is TRBV5-1, the J call TRBJ2-6; 9 positions agree with TRBD1. The CDR3 is made up of 20 amino acids. CDR1 and CDR2 from the germline V gene are SGHRS and YFSETQ. The V and J ends lost 3 bases and 1 base, in that order; junction bases with no gene match: 14. The variable domain in full, with the rest retrieved from reference TRBV5-1 and TRBJ2-6, is KAGVTQTPRYLIKTRGQQVTLSCSPISGHRSVSWYQQTPGQGLQFLFEYFSETQRNKGNFPGRFSGRQFSNSRSEMNVSTLELGDSALYLCASSSARDRATLSGANVLTFGAGSRLTVL.